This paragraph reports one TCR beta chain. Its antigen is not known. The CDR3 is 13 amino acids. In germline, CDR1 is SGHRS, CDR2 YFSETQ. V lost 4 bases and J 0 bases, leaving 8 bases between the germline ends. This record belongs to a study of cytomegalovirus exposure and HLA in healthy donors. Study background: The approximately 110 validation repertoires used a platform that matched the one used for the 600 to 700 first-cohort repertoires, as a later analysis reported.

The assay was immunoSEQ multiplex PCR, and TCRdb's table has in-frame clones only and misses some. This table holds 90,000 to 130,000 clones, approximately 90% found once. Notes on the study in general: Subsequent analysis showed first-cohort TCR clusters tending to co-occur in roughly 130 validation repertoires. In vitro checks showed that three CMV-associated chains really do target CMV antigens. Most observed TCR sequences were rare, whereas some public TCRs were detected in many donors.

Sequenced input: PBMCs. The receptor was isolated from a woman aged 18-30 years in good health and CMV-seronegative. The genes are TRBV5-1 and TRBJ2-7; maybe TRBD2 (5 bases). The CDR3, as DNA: TGCGCCAGCAGCCCTGGACTCTCCTACGAGCAGTACTTC. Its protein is CASSPGLSYEQYF.